This T cell receptor (beta chain) was sequenced for a study of OX40 agonist ivuxolimab in advanced cancers. At the level of the study: Approximately 40% of patients had received prior checkpoint inhibitor therapy.

Sequenced by immunoSEQ multiplex PCR; TCRdb stores in-frame clones only, minus some. The table lists roughly 60,000 clones, 84% of them singletons. The V gene lost 0 bases and the J gene lost 5 bases, with 7 bases spanning the gap. The CDR3 spans 13 residues. Germline V gene sequence: CDR1 MNHEY, CDR2 SVGAGI. This sequence originates from an adult with an advanced solid tumor such as melanoma, head and neck, liver or kidney cancer. Sequenced here: CD4+ or CD8+ T cells sorted from blood, sampled in a trial of the OX40 agonist ivuxolimab. The rearrangement uses TRBV6-5 and TRBJ1-2, with no clear D. CDR3 loop: CASSYSQLYGYTF. CDR3 DNA sequence: TGTGCCAGCAGTTACTCTCAGTTATATGGCTACACCTTC.